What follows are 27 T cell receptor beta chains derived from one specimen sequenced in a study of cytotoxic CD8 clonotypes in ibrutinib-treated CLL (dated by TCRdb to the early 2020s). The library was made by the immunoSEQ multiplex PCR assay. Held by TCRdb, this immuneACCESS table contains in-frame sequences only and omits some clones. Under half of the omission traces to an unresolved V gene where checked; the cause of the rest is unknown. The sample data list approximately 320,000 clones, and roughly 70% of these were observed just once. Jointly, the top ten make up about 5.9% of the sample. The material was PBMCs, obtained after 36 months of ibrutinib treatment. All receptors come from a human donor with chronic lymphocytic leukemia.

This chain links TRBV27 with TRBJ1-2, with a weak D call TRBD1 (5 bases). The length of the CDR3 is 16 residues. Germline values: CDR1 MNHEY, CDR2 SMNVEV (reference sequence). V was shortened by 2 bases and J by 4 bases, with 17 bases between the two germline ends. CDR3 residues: CASSLGASKGIYGYTF. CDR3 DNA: TGTGCCAGCAGTTTAGGGGCCTCCAAGGGCATCTATGGCTACACCTTC.

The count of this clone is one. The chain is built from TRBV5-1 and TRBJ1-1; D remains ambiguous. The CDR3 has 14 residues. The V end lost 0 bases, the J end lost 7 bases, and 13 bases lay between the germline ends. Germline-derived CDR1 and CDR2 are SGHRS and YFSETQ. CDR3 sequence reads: CASSLVSAANEAFF. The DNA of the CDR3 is TGCGCCAGCAGCTTGGTAAGCGCAGCAAATGAAGCTTTCTTT.

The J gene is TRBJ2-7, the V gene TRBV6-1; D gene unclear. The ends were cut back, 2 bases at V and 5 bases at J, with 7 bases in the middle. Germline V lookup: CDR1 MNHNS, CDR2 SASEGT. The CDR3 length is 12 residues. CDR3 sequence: CASSEYRDEQYF. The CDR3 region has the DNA TGTGCCAGCAGTGAATATAGGGACGAGCAGTACTTC.

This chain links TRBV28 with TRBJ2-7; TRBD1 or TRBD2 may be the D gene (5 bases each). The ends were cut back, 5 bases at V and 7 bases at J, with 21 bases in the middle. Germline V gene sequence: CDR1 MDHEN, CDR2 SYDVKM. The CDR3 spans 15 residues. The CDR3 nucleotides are TGTGCCAGCAGTACCCCCCGGGACCCGATTGTGGAGCAGTACTTC. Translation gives CASSTPRDPIVEQYF.

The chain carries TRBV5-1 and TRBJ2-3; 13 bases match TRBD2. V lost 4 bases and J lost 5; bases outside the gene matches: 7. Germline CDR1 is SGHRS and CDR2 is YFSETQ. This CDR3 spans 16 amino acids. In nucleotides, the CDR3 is TGCGCCAGCAGCGAAACTAGCGGGGGGGTAGGAGATACGCAGTATTTT. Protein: CASSETSGGVGDTQYF.

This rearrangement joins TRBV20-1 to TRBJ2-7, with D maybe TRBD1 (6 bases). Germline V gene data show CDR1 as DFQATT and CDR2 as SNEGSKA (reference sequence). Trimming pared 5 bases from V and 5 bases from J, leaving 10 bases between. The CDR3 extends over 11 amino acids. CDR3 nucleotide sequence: TGCAGTGCTGGAGCAGGGGACGAGCAGTACTTC. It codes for CSAGAGDEQYF.

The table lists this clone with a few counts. The DNA of the CDR3 is TGTGCCAGCAGTCCAGGGTTTCCCTACGAGCAGTACTTC. Translation: CASSPGFPYEQYF. V usage is TRBV6-5 and J usage is TRBJ2-7; D might be TRBD1 (5 bases). CDR1 MNHEY and CDR2 SVGAGI come from the germline V gene. V was trimmed by 5 bases and J by 2 bases, leaving 10 bases between them. The CDR3 consists of 13 residues.

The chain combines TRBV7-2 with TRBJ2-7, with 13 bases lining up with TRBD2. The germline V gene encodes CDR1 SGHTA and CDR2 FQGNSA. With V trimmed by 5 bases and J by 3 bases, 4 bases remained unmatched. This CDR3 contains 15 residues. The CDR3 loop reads CASSPTSGRDYEQYF. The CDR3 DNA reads TGTGCCAGCAGCCCAACTAGCGGGAGGGACTACGAGCAGTACTTC.

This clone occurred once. In nucleotides, the CDR3 is TGCAGTGCTCCGTTGGGGGAGCAGTTCTTC. This gives the protein CSAPLGEQFF. V usage is TRBV20-1 and J usage is TRBJ2-1; unclear D gene. Deletions cut 5 bases from V and 10 bases from J, with 9 bases between. Germline loops: CDR1 DFQATT, CDR2 SNEGSKA (reference sequence). The CDR3 consists of 10 residues.

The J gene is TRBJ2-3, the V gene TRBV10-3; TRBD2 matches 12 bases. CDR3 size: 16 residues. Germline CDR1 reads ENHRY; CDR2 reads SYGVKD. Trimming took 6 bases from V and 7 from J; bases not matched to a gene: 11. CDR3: CAIRPSGRVNTHTQYF. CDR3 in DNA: TGTGCCATCAGGCCTAGCGGGAGGGTCAATACACATACGCAGTATTTT.

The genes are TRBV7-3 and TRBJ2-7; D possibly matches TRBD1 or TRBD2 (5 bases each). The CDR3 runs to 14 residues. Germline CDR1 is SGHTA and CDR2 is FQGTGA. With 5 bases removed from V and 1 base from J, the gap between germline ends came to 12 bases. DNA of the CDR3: TGTGCCAGCAGCCGGGACCGCGTATCCTACGAGCAGTACTTC. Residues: CASSRDRVSYEQYF.

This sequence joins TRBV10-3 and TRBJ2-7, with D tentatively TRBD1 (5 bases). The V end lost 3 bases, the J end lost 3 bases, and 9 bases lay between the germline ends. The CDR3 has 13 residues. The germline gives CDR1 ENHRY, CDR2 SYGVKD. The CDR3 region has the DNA TGTGCCATCAGTGACAGGGTGGGCTACGAGCAGTACTTC. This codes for CAISDRVGYEQYF.

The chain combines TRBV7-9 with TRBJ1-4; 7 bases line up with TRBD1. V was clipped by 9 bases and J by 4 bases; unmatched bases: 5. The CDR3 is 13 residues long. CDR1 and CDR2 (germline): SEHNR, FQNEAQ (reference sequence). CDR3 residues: CASRTGLNEKLFF. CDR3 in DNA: TGTGCCAGTAGGACAGGACTTAATGAAAAACTGTTTTTT.

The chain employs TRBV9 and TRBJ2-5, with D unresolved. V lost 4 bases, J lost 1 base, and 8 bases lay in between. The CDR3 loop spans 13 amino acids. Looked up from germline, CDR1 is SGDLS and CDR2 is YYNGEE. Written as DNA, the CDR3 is TGTGCCAGCAGCCCCTATGTCCAAGAGACCCAGTACTTC. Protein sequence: CASSPYVQETQYF.

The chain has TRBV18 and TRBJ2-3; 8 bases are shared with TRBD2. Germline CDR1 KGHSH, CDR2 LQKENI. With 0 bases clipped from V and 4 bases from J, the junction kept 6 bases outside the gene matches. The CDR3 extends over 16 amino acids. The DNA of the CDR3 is TGTGCCAGCTCACCACCGATCCTAGCGGGCCCAGATACGCAGTATTTT. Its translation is CASSPPILAGPDTQYF.

The CDR3 here is CASSAGLNTVQPQHF. The CDR3 DNA follows: TGTGCCAGCAGCGCGGGACTGAATACGGTCCAGCCCCAGCATTTT. The chain carries TRBV9 and TRBJ1-5, with D perhaps TRBD1 (5 bases). The V gene lost 3 bases and the J gene lost 7 bases, with 17 bases spanning the gap. The CDR3 covers 15 residues. The germline gives CDR1 SGDLS, CDR2 YYNGEE.

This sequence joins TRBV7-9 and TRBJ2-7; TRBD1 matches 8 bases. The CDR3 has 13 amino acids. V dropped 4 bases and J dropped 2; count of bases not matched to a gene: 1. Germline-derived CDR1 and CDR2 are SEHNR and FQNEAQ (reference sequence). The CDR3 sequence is CASSSGGPYEQYF. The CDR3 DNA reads TGTGCCAGCAGCTCAGGGGGCCCCTACGAGCAGTACTTC.

This CDR3 reads CASSRGSGGNEQFF. CDR3 in DNA: TGTGCCAGCAGCCGGGGCTCAGGCGGCAATGAGCAGTTCTTC. This rearrangement joins TRBV7-6 to TRBJ2-1; D may correspond to TRBD1 or TRBD2 (5 bases each). The V end was cut by 5 bases, the J end by 6 bases, with 14 bases between. The CDR3 is 14 amino acids. The germline V gene encodes CDR1 SGHVS and CDR2 FNYEAQ.

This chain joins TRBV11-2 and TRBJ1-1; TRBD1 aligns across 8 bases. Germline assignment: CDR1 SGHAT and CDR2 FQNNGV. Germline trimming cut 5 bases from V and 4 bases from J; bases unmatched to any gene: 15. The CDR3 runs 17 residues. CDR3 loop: CASSMDRALILCTEAFF. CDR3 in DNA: TGTGCCAGCAGCATGGACAGGGCGTTAATCCTGTGCACTGAAGCTTTCTTT.

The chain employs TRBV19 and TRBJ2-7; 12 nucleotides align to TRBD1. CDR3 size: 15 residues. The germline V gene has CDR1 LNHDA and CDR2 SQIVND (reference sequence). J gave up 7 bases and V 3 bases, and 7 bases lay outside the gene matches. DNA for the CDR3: TGTGCCAGTAGTATTACGGGACAGGGGGCTGGTGAGCAGTACTTC. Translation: CASSITGQGAGEQYF.

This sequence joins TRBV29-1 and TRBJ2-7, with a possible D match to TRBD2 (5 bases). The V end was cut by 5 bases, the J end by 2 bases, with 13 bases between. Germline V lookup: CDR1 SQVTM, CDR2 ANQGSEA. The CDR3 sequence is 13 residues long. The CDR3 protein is CSVTRDLPYEQYF. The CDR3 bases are TGCAGCGTTACTCGGGATCTGCCCTACGAGCAGTACTTC.

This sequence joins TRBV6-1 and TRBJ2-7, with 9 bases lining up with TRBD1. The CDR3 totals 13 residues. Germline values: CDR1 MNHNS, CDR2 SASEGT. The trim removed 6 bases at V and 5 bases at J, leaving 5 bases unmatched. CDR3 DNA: TGTGCCAGCAGGGGACAGGGTGGGGACGAGCAGTACTTC. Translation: CASRGQGGDEQYF.

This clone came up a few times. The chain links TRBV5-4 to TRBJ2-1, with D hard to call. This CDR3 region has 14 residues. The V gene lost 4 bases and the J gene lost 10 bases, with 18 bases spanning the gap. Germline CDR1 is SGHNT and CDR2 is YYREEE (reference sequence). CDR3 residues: CASSTSLIVREQFF. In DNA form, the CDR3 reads TGTGCCAGCAGCACGTCCTTAATAGTCAGGGAGCAGTTCTTC.

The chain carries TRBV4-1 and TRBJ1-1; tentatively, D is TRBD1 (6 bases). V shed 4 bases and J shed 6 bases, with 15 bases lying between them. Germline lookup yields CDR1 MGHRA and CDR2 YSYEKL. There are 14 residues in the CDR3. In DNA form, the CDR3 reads TGCGCCAGCAGCCCGGACAGCCCTTTTGCTGAAGCTTTCTTT. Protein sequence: CASSPDSPFAEAFF.

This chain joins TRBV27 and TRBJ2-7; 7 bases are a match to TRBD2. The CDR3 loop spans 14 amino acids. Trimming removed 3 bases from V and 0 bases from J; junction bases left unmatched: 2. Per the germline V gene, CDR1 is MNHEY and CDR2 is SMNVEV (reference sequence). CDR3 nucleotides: TGTGCCAGCAGTTTTCAGCGGGGCTCCTACGAGCAGTACTTC. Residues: CASSFQRGSYEQYF.

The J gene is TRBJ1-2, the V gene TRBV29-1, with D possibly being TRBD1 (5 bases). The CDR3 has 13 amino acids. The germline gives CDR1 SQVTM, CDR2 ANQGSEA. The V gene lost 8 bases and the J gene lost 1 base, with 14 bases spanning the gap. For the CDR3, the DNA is TGCAGCCACAAGCCCCAGGGTAACTATGGCTACACCTTC. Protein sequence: CSHKPQGNYGYTF.

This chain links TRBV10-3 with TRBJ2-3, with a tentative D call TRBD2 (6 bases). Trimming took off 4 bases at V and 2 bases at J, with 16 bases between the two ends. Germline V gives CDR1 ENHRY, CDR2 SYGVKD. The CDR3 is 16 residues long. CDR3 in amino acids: CAISGGSGGATDTQYF. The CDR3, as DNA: TGTGCCATCAGTGGGGGGTCTGGCGGGGCCACAGATACGCAGTATTTT.